This record covers a single TCR beta chain. What it recognizes is unknown. The junction had 13 bases not matched to a gene; V was cut back by 8 bases and J by 0 bases. The CDR3 sequence is 18 residues long. The germline gives CDR1 SNHLY, CDR2 FYNNEI. These data belong to a study of cytomegalovirus exposure and HLA in healthy donors. Study findings and constraints: In vitro work confirmed that a few CMV-associated chains recognize CMV antigens. Most likely, a cluster of highly shared sequence variants arose as a sequencing artifact.

The PCR employed 60 Vbeta primers together with 13 Jbeta primers. Measured with immunoSEQ multiplex PCR; TCRdb has only the in-frame clones, and not every one. The data hold 150,000 to 200,000 clones, with roughly 78% observed a single time. The sequence was collected from a woman aged 25 to 39 in good health and CMV-seronegative. Sequenced: PBMCs. The J gene is TRBJ2-6, the V gene TRBV2; 7 bases map to TRBD1. The CDR3 bases are TGTGCCAGCTACACTAAGGACAGGAAGATCTCTGGGGCCAACGTCCTGACTTTC. Encoded protein: CASYTKDRKISGANVLTF.